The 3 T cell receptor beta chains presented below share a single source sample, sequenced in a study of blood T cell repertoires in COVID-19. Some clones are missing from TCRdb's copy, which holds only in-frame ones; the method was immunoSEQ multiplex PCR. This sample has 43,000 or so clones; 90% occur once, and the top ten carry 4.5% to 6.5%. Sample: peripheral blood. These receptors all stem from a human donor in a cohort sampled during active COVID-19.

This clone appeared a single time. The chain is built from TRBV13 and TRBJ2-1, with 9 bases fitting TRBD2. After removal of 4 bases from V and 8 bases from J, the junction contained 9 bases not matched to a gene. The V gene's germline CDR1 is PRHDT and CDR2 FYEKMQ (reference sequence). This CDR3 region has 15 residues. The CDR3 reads CASSSLGTSLDEQFF. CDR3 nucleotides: TGTGCCAGCAGCTCACTAGGGACTAGCTTAGATGAGCAGTTCTTC.

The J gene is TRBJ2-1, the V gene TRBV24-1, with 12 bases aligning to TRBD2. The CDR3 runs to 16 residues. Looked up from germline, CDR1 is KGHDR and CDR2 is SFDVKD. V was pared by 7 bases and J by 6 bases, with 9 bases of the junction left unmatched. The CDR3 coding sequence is TGTGCCACCAGCACTAGCGGGGGGAATATTTTCAATGAGCAGTTCTTC. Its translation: CATSTSGGNIFNEQFF.

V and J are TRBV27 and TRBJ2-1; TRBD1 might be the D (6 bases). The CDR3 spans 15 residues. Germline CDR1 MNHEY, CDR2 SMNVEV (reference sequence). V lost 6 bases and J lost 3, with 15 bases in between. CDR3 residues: CASSKTGLDYNEQFF. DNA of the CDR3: TGTGCCAGCAGCAAGACAGGACTGGACTACAATGAGCAGTTCTTC.